The rows below give T cell receptor beta chains drawn from one sample of a study of T cell changes during pregnancy in multiple sclerosis. Using immunoSEQ multiplex PCR, the repertoire was profiled, and TCRdb retains in-frame clones only, with some absent. The sample gives tens of thousands of clones, about 94% of which show up once; 0.84% is in the top ten. The sample here was peripheral blood, taken in the third trimester of pregnancy. These receptors were taken from a female donor with multiple sclerosis, enrolled in a pregnancy study. CDR3s include the opening cysteine and the closing phenylalanine or tryptophan. A D gene is named only where the DNA matches it firmly. Clone size appears in some rows only: once, few, many, or a class for an expanded clone.

TRBV7-8,-,TRBJ1-1,-,TGTGCCAGCCGAGACGGGGTGGGGATGAACACTGAAGCTTTCTTT,CASRDGVGMNTEAFF
TRBV5-1,TRBD2,TRBJ2-7,-,TGCGCCAGCAGCTTAGAGAGGCTAGCGGATTACGAGCAGTACTTC,CASSLERLADYEQYF
TRBV5-6,-,TRBJ2-7,-,TGTGCCAGCGGCGGGGGCAGGGGAGCTCTTCCCGAGCAGTACTTC,CASGGGRGALPEQYF
TRBV7-9,TRBD1,TRBJ1-1,few,TGTGCCAGCAGCTTGAAACCGACAGGGGTGAACACTGAAGCTTTCTTT,CASSLKPTGVNTEAFF
TRBV7-2,-,TRBJ2-2,-,TGTGCCAGCAGCCTTCTGCGGAGGGCCGACACCGGGGAGCTGTTTTTT,CASSLLRRADTGELFF
TRBV21-1,-,TRBJ2-1,once,TGTGCCAGCAGCAAAGGACAGAGACTCTACAATGAGCAGTTCTTC,CASSKGQRLYNEQFF
TRBV7-3,TRBD2,TRBJ2-1,-,TGTGCCAGCAGCTTACTAGCGGGCTCCTACAATGAGCAGTTCTTC,CASSLLAGSYNEQFF
TRBV7-2,-,TRBJ2-1,-,TGTGCCAGCAGCTTAGCTTCTCGGGGCAATGAGCAGTTCTTC,CASSLASRGNEQFF
TRBV4-3,TRBD1,TRBJ2-7,-,TGCGCCAGCAGCCAAGAGGGGACAGGGTACGAGCAGTACTTC,CASSQEGTGYEQYF
TRBV19,TRBD1,TRBJ2-7,-,TGTGCCAGTAGTAGCTGGACAGGGAACGAGCAGTACTTC,CASSSWTGNEQYF
TRBV30,TRBD1,TRBJ1-1,-,TGTGCCTGGAGTGGCAGGGGGCCGATTGAGGACACTGAAGCTTTCTTT,CAWSGRGPIEDTEAFF
TRBV28,TRBD1,TRBJ1-5,-,TGTGCCAGCAGTAAAGGGACAGGGCTGGGCTCCTCGTACGATCAGCCCCAGCATTTT,CASSKGTGLGSSYDQPQHF
TRBV28,TRBD1,TRBJ1-2,-,TGTGCCAGCAGTTCGCAGGGGGCTGGTTCCTATGGCTACACCTTC,CASSSQGAGSYGYTF
TRBV27,-,TRBJ1-4,-,TGTGCCAGCAGTTTGAGGGGGTCAAAACTGTTTTTT,CASSLRGSKLFF
TRBV21-1,-,TRBJ1-1,-,TGTGCCAGCAGAGCCGGGGACTTGAGGGGCACTGAAGCTTTCTTT,CASRAGDLRGTEAFF
TRBV19,-,TRBJ2-7,-,TGTGCCAGTAAAGTGCAGGGTTTTAACGAGCAGTACTTC,CASKVQGFNEQYF
TRBV29-1,-,TRBJ2-7,-,TGCAGCGTTGTTCGGACGGGGGTCTCCTACGAGCAGTACTTC,CSVVRTGVSYEQYF
TRBV7-9,TRBD1,TRBJ1-1,-,TGTGCCAGCAGCTTAAGACAGGGAACTGAAGCTTTCTTT,CASSLRQGTEAFF
TRBV19,-,TRBJ2-2,-,TGTGCCAGTAGTATAGTAGGAGTCGGGACCGGGGAGCTGTTTTTT,CASSIVGVGTGELFF
TRBV19,-,TRBJ1-5,-,TGTGCCAGTGCGACTGGCAGGGTTAGCAATCAGCCCCAGCATTTT,CASATGRVSNQPQHF
TRBV28,-,TRBJ1-2,-,TGTGCCAGCACCCTGGGAACAGGAGAGGTCTATGGCTACACCTTC,CASTLGTGEVYGYTF
TRBV10-1,-,TRBJ2-1,-,TGCGCCAGCAGTGAGTTTACGAGCGGCCTGTGGATGTTCTTC,CASSEFTSGLWMFF
TRBV4-1,TRBD2,TRBJ2-1,-,TGCGCCAGCAGCCAAGTCTCCGGGACTAGCGGTGTCTTC,CASSQVSGTSGVF
TRBV7-6,-,TRBJ2-7,few,TGTGCCAGCAGCTACGGGACATTTTACGAGCAGTACTTC,CASSYGTFYEQYF
TRBV28,-,TRBJ2-7,-,TGTGCCAGCAGTCGTCCGGGAGAGTCATACGAGCAGTACTTC,CASSRPGESYEQYF
TRBV7-8,TRBD1,TRBJ2-4,-,TGTGCCAGCAGCCCCCCAGGGGGCGGCAAAAACATTCAGTACTTC,CASSPPGGGKNIQYF
TRBV7-2,TRBD2,TRBJ2-5,-,TGTGCCAGCAGCTTGGGATCGGGACTAGCGGGAGAGACCCAGTACTTC,CASSLGSGLAGETQYF
TRBV5-1,TRBD1,TRBJ2-5,once,TGCGCCAGCAGCTTGAGGGACAGGGTGTATCAAGAGACCCAGTACTTC,CASSLRDRVYQETQYF
TRBV6-1,-,TRBJ2-7,-,TGTGCCAGCAGTGATTGGAGGGAGCAGTACTTC,CASSDWREQYF
TRBV19,-,TRBJ1-2,-,TGTGCCAGTAGAAGCTATGGGACAAACGCTGGCTACACCTTC,CASRSYGTNAGYTF
TRBV19,TRBD1,TRBJ2-1,-,TGTGCCAGTAGTCGGGACAGGGGGGATGAGCAGTTCTTC,CASSRDRGDEQFF
TRBV23-1,TRBD2,TRBJ2-3,-,TGCGCCAGCAGTCACCCGACTAGCGGGAGCCTGGAAAACACAGATACGCAGTATTTT,CASSHPTSGSLENTDTQYF
TRBV2,-,TRBJ1-4,-,TGTGCCAGCAGTTACGGTTTGAAAGAAAAACTGTTTTTT,CASSYGLKEKLFF
TRBV6-1,-,TRBJ1-1,few,TGTGCCAGCAGATCCCGCATAGAATGGAACACTGAAGCTTTCTTT,CASRSRIEWNTEAFF
TRBV29-1,-,TRBJ1-2,-,TGCAGCGTTGCTCCAGGGCACACCTTC,CSVAPGHTF
TRBV5-4,-,TRBJ2-3,-,TGTGCCAGCAGCTTATTCGCGACTAGCACAGATACGCAGTATTTT,CASSLFATSTDTQYF
TRBV5-1,TRBD1,TRBJ1-1,-,TGCGCCAGCAGCTTCGGGACAGGGAACACTGAAGCTTTCTTT,CASSFGTGNTEAFF
TRBV7-9,TRBD1,TRBJ1-1,-,TGTGCCAGCAGCTTAGTAGGTTTGGACAGGGCGAGCACTGAAGCTTTCTTT,CASSLVGLDRASTEAFF
TRBV30,TRBD1,TRBJ2-1,-,TGTGCCTGGAGTGGACAGGGCTACTACAATGAGCAGTTCTTC,CAWSGQGYYNEQFF
TRBV27,-,TRBJ1-2,-,TGTGCCAGCAGTCCCCGGGGGGCCAGCTATGGCTACACCTTC,CASSPRGASYGYTF
TRBV27,TRBD1,TRBJ1-4,-,TGTGCCAGCAGTTTATGGGGCCAGGGGGCTGAAAAACTGTTTTTT,CASSLWGQGAEKLFF